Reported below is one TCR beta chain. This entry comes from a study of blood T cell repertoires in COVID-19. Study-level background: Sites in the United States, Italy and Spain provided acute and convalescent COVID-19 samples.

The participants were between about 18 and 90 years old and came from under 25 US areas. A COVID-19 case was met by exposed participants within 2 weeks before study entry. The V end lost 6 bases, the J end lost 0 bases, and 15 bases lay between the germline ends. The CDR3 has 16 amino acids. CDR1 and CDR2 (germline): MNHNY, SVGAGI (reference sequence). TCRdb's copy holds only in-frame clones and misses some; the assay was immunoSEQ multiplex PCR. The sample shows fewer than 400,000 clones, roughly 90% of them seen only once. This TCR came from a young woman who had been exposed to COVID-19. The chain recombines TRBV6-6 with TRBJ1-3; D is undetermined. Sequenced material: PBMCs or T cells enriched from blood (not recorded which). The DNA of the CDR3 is TGTGCCAGCAGGAGGCCCGGCAGCAGCTCTGGAAACACCATATATTTT. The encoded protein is CASRRPGSSSGNTIYF.